The clone carrying this T cell receptor beta chain was observed a few times. Antigen unknown. Germline V gene data show CDR1 as MDHEN and CDR2 as SYDVKM. The CDR3 is made up of 16 amino acids. V was pared by 6 bases and J by 6 bases, with 14 bases of the junction left unmatched. The sample comes from a study of cytomegalovirus exposure and HLA in healthy donors. Primers included in the PCR were 60 Vbeta and 13 Jbeta primers. Assay used: immunoSEQ multiplex PCR; TCRdb lists only in-frame clones, some missing. The data hold tens of thousands of clones, with 63% observed a single time. Study-level findings and limits: V segments that were indistinguishable, TRBV6-2 and TRBV6-3 among them, were omitted from analysis. Associated with HLA alleles at 0.05 false discovery rate in a later analysis were over 15,000 TCR beta sequences.

The V call is TRBV28, the J call TRBJ2-7, with 10 bases that match TRBD2. The TCR comes from a woman between 40 and 50 years old in good health and CMV-seropositive. Sequenced: PBMCs. The CDR3 loop is CASRREPSSGRSEQYF. CDR3 nucleotide sequence: TGTGCCAGCAGGCGCGAACCCTCTAGCGGGAGAAGCGAGCAGTACTTC. Together with reference TRBV28 and TRBJ2-7, the CDR3 gives the full variable domain: DVKVTQSSRYLVKRTGEKVFLECVQDMDHENMFWYRQDPGLGLRLIYFSYDVKMKEKGDIPEGYSVSREKKERFSLILESASTNQTSMYLCASRREPSSGRSEQYFGPGTRLTVT.